The entry that follows covers one T cell receptor beta chain sequence. No antigen is known for it. The sample originates from a study of cytomegalovirus exposure and HLA in healthy donors. Study-wide points: Common viral pathogens seemed to be connected with several of the most significant clusters, according to a later analysis. Among the CMV-associated chains, a few were confirmed in vitro as specific for CMV antigens. The classifier, whose performance was assessed in both the original and validation cohorts, reportedly diagnosed cytomegalovirus status with high specificity and sensitivity. Most TCR sequences were uncommon, yet certain public TCRs appeared in many donors.

The PCR used 60 Vbeta and 13 Jbeta primers. Measured with immunoSEQ multiplex PCR; TCRdb has only the in-frame clones, and not every one. The data hold around 94,000 clones, with around three fifths observed a single time. V lost 11 bases to trimming and J lost 5 bases, with 16 bases between them. The CDR3 consists of 13 residues. CDR1 is MDHEN and CDR2 is SYDVKM in the germline V gene. The sequence was obtained from a man aged 30 to 45 in good health and CMV-seronegative. The V gene is TRBV28, the J gene TRBJ1-5; D possibly corresponds to TRBD1 (5 bases). The specimen was PBMCs. The DNA of the CDR3 is TGTGCCTACAGGAGGGGACGAGATCAGCCCCAGCATTTT. Its translation is CAYRRGRDQPQHF.